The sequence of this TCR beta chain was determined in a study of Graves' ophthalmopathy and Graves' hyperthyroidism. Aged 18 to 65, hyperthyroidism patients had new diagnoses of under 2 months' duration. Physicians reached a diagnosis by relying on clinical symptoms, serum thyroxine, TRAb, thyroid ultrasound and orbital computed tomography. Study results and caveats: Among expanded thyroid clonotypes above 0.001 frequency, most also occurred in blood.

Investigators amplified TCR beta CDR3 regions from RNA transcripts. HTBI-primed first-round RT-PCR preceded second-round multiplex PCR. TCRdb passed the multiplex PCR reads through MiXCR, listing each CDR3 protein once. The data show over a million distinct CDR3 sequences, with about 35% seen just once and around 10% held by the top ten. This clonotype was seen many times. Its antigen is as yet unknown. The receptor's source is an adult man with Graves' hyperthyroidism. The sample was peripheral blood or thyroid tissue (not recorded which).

As DNA, the CDR3 is TGTGCCAGCAGCACTGGGACGTACGAGCAGTACTTC. It translates to CASSTGTYEQYF. The rearrangement links TRBV27 to TRBJ2-7; D may correspond to TRBD1 or TRBD2 (5 bases each). V lost 6 bases and J 4 bases, leaving 10 bases between the germline ends. The CDR3 consists of 12 residues. Germline V gives CDR1 MNHEY, CDR2 SMNVEV (reference sequence).